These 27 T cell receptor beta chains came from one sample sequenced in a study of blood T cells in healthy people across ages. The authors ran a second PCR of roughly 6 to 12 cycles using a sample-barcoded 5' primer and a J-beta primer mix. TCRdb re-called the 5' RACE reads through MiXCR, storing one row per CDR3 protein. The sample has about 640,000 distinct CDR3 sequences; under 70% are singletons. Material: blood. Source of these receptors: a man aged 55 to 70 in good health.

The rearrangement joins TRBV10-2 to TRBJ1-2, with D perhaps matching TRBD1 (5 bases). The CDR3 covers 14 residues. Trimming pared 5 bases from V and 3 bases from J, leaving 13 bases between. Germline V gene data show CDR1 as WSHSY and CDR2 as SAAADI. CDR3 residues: CASSRQGSDYGYTF. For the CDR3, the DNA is TGCGCCAGCAGTCGGCAGGGATCTGACTATGGCTACACCTTC.

The CDR3 nucleotides are TGTGCCAGCACGCGGGGCCTCGAGGGTGAGCAGTTCTTC. Translated: CASTRGLEGEQFF. V and J are TRBV2 and TRBJ2-1; TRBD2 might be the D (6 bases). V gave up 7 bases and J gave up 9 bases, with 16 bases separating them. Germline CDR1 is SNHLY and CDR2 is FYNNEI. The length of the CDR3 is 13 residues. Supplemented by reference TRBV2 and TRBJ2-1, the full variable domain reads EPEVTQTPSHQVTQMGQEVILRCVPISNHLYFYWYRQILGQKVEFLVSFYNNEISEKSEIFDDQFSVERPDGSNFTLKIRSTKLEDSAMYFCASTRGLEGEQFFGPGTRLTVL.

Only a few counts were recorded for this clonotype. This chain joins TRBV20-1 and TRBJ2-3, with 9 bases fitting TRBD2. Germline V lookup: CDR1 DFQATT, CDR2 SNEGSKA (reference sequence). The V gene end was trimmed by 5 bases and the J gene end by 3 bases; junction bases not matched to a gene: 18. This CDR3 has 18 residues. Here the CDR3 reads CSAHDPSGASGGTDTQYF. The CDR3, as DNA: TGCAGTGCTCACGACCCGTCCGGAGCGAGCGGGGGGACAGATACGCAGTATTTT.

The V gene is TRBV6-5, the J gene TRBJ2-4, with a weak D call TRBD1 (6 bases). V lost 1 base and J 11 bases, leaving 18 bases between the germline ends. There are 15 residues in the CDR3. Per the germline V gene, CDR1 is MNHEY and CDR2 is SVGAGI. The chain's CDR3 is CASSYFAGQPTFQYF. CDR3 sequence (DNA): TGTGCCAGCAGTTACTTCGCCGGACAGCCTACCTTTCAGTACTTC.

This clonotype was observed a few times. The CDR3 loop reads CASSGTGDRTDTQYF. CDR3 nucleotide sequence: TGCGCCAGCAGCGGTACAGGGGACCGCACAGATACGCAGTATTTT. The chain combines TRBV5-1 with TRBJ2-3, with TRBD1 matching 7 bases. Germline V gene data show CDR1 as SGHRS and CDR2 as YFSETQ. The CDR3 loop spans 15 amino acids. V lost 4 bases and J lost 1; bases outside the gene matches: 6.

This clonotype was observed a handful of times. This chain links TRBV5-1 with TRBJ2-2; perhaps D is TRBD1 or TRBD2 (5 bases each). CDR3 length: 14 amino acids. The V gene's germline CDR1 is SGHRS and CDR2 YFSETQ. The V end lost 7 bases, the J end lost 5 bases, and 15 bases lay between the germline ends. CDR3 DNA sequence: TGCGCCAGCTCAAAGGAATGGGGGACCGGGGAGCTGTTTTTT. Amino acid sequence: CASSKEWGTGELFF.

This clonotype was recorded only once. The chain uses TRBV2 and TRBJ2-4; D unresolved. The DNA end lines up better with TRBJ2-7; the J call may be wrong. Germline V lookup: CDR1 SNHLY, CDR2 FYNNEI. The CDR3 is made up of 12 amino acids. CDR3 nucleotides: TGTGCCAGCAGTGACAAGCCCTACGAGCAGTACTTC. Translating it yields CASSDKPYEQYF.

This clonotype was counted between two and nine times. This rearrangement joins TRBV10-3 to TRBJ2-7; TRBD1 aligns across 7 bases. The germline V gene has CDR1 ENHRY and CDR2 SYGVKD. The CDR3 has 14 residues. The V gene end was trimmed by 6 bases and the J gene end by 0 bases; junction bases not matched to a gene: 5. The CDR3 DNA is TGTGCCATCAGGGGGACAGTTGACTCCTACGAGCAGTACTTC. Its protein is CAIRGTVDSYEQYF.

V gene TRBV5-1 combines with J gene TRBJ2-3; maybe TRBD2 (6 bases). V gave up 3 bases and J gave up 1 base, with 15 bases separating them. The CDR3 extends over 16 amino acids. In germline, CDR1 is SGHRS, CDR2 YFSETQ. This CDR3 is CASSSPVAEGTDTQYF. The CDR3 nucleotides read TGCGCCAGCAGCTCGCCGGTAGCGGAAGGCACAGATACGCAGTATTTT.

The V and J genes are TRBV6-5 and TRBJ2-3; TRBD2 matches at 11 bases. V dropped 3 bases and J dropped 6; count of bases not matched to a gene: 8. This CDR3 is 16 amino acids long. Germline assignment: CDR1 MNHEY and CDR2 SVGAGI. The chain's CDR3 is CASSYTGTSGWDTQYF. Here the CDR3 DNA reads TGTGCCAGCAGTTATACCGGGACTAGCGGTTGGGATACGCAGTATTTT.

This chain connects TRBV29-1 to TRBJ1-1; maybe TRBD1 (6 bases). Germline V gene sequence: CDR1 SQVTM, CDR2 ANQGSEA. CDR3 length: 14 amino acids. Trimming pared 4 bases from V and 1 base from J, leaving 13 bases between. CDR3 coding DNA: TGCAGCGTTGGGGAACGGGGGCAGAACACTGAAGCTTTCTTT. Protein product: CSVGERGQNTEAFF.

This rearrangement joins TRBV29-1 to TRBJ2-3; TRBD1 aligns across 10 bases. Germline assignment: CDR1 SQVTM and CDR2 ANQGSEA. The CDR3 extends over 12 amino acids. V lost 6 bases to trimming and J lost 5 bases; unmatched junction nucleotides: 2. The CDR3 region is CSVGQGVDTQYF. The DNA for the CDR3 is TGCAGCGTCGGACAGGGGGTAGATACGCAGTATTTT.

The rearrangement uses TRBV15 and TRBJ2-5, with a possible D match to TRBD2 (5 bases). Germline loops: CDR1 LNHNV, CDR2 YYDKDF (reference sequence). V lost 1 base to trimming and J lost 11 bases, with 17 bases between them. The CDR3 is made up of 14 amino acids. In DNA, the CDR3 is TGTGCCACCAGCAGAGCTGGACTCCCCAATGAGCAGTACTTC. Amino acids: CATSRAGLPNEQYF. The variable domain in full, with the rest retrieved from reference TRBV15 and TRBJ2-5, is DAMVIQNPRYQVTQFGKPVTLSCSQTLNHNVMYWYQQKSSQAPKLLFHYYDKDFNNEADTPDNFQSRRPNTSFCFLDIRSPGLGDTAMYLCATSRAGLPNEQYFGPGTRLLVL.

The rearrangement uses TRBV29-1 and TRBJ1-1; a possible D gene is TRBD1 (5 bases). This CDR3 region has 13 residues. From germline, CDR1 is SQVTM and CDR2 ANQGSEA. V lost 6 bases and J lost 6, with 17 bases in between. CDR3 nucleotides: TGCAGCGTCCGGCCTACAGGTGGAGCTGAAGCTTTCTTT. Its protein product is CSVRPTGGAEAFF.

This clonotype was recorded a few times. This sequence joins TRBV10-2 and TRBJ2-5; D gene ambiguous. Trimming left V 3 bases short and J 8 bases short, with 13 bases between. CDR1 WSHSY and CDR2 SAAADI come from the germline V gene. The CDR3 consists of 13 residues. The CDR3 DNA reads TGCGCCAGCAGTGAAGGGCAGGTCAGAACCCAGTACTTC. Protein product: CASSEGQVRTQYF.

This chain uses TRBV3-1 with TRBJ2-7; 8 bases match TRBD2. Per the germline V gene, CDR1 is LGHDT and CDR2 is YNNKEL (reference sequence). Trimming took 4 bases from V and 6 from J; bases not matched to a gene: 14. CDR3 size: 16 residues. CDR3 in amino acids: CASSLGSPGLVAEQYF. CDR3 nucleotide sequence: TGTGCCAGCAGCCTCGGTTCCCCGGGACTAGTCGCCGAGCAGTACTTC.

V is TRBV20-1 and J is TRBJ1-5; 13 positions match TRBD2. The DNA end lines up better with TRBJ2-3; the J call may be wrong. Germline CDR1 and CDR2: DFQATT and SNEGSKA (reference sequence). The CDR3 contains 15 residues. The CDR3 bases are TGCAGTGCTAGTTACACGACTAGCGGGGGGGATACGCAGTATTTT. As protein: CSASYTTSGGDTQYF.

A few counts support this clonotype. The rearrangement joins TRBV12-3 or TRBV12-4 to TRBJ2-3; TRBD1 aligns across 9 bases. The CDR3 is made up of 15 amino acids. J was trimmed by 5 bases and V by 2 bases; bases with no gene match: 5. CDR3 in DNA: TGTGCCAGCAGTTTAAGGGGACAGGGAGGAGATACGCAGTATTTT. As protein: CASSLRGQGGDTQYF.

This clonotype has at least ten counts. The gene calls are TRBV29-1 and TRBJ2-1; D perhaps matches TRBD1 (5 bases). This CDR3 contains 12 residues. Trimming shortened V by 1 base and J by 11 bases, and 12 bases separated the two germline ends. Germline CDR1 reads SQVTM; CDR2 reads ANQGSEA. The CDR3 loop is CSVEVLRQQQFF. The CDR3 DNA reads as TGCAGCGTTGAAGTCCTAAGACAGCAGCAGTTCTTC.

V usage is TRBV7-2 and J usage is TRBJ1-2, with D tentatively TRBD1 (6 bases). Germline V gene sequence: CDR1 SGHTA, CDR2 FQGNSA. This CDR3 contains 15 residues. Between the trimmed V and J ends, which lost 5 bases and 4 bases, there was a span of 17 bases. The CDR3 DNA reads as TGTGCCAGCAGCCCAGCGGACAGCCGGATCTATGGCTACACCTTC. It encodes CASSPADSRIYGYTF.

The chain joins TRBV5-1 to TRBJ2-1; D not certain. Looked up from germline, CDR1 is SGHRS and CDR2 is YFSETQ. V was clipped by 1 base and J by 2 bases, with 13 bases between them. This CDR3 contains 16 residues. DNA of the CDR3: TGCGCCAGCAGCTTGCAGGCCGAGGTCCCCTACAATGAGCAGTTCTTC. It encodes CASSLQAEVPYNEQFF.

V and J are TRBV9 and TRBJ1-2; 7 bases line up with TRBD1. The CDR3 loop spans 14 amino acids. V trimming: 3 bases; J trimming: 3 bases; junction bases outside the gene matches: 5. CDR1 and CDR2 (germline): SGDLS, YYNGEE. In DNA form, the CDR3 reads TGTGCCAGCAGCGACCGGACAGGCGACTATGGCTACACCTTC. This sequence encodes CASSDRTGDYGYTF.

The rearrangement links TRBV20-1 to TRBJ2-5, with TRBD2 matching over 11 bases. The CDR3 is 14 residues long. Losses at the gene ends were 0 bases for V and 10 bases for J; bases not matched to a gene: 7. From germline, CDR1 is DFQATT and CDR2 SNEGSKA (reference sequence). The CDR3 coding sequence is TGCAGTGCTAGAGATGGGCTAGCGGGGGGCCTCCAGTACTTC. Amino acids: CSARDGLAGGLQYF.

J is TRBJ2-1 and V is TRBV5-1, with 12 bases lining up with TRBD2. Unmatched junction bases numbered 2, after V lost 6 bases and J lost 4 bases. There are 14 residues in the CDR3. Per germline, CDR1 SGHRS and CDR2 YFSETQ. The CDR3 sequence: CASTGLAGYNEQFF. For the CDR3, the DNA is TGCGCCAGCACCGGACTAGCGGGGTACAATGAGCAGTTCTTC.

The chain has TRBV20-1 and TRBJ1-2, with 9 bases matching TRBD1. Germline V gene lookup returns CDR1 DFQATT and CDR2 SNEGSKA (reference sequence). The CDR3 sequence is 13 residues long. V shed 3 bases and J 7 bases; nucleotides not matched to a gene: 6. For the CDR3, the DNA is TGCAGTGCTAGCGGACAGGGGTCCGGTGGCTACACCTTC. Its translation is CSASGQGSGGYTF.

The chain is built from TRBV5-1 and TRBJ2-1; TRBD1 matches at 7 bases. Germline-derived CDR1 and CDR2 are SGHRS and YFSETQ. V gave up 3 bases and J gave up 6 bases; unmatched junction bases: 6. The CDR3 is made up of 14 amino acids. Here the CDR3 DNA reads TGCGCCAGCAGCTCGGGGACAGTGGCCAATGAGCAGTTCTTC. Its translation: CASSSGTVANEQFF.

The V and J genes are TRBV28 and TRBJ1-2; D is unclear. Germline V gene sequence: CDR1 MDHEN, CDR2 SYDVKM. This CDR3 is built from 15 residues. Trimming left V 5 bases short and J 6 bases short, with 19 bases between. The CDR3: CASSPVIRESDGYTF. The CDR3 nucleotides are TGTGCCAGCAGTCCCGTTATAAGGGAGTCAGATGGCTACACCTTC.